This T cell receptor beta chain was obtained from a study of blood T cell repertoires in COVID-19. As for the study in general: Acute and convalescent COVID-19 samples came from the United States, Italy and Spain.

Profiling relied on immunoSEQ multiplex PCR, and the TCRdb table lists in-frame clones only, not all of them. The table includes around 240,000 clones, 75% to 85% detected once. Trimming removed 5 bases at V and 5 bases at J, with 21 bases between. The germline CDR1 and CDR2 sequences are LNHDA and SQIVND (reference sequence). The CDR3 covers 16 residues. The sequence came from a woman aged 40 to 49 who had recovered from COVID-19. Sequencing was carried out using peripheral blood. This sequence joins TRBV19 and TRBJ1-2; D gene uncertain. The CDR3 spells CASSPFLGPGWYGYTF. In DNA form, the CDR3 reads TGTGCCAGTAGTCCTTTTCTTGGACCGGGATGGTATGGCTACACCTTC.